This T cell receptor beta chain comes out of a study of blood T cell repertoires in COVID-19 (dated by TCRdb to 2019 to 2021). About the investigation overall: Collaborator samples came from the United States, Italy and Spain and covered acute and convalescent phases of COVID-19. The sample metadata nearly always contained a de-identified subject ID, COVID-19 status, age in years and sex. Where available, HLA class I and class II types were taken from metadata supplied by the sample provider and were not determined by assay-based typing. The prospective study material was composed of cDNA or gDNA derived from T cells, B-cell-depleted T cells, or PBMCs. The dataset comprised deeply sampled blood TCRbeta repertoires from subjects exposed to, actively infected with, or recovered from COVID-19. Samples were obtained from the ongoing ImmuneRACE study (first 160 participants) and from over a thousand subjects provided by 6 global collaborators. A freely available public database, intended as a resource for researchers studying the immune response to SARS-CoV-2, is where the repertoires were released. The research as a whole found: The amount of clinical and demographic metadata varied by source and participant and was provided uncurated.

As for this clone: Its antigen remains unidentified. Base quality data are lacking; no much larger clone is found one base away.

Reading the germline V gene (reference sequence) gives CDR1 MNHEY and CDR2 SMNVEV. There are 18 amino acids in the CDR3, from cysteine to phenylalanine inclusive. This entry keeps only the CDR3 DNA: 54 bases, framed from base 1. The germline V and J ends show losses of 1 base and 5 bases respectively, and no gene match explains 7 bases of the junction. In the prospective study, participants were about 18 to 89 years old, resided in about two dozen geographic areas of the United States, and were enrolled through a virtual design. Cohort assignment in the prospective study relied on participant-reported clinical history from a screening survey and a study questionnaire. Exposed participants were defined as having been in contact with someone with a PCR-confirmed or clinician-diagnosed COVID-19 case within 2 weeks of study entry. In the prospective study, mobile phlebotomists collected whole blood, serum and a nasopharyngeal or oropharyngeal swab from each participant. Prospective study participants could optionally give additional blood draws and questionnaires over an approximately two-month period. Prospective study blood samples were shipped either frozen or at room temperature before DNA extraction.

TCRbeta CDR3 regions were amplified from genomic DNA by means of the immunoSEQ Assay, a bias-controlled multiplex PCR. The study's processing was this. The number of nucleated cells in each sample was estimated from the amplification of reference gene primers within the assay. To quantify the absolute abundance of each unique TCRbeta CDR3 rearrangement, sequence reads were collapsed and filtered. For each sample, productive Simpson clonality was calculated by taking the square root of Simpson's diversity index across productive rearrangements. Imported from immuneACCESS, the table was reduced by TCRdb to in-frame sequences with V and J called. These copies leave out some clones; in studies compared against another copy, an unresolved V gene accounts for under half, and the cause of the remainder is not known. The V and J calls and clone size come from that table; D and trimming were worked out from the DNA. The sample contains roughly 230,000 clones, about 85% of them found a single time. Of the sample, 6.6% is held by the ten largest clones.

This sequence uses TRBV27 and TRBJ2-5; 16 middle bases align to TRBD2. Sequencing was carried out using PBMCs or T cells enriched from blood (not recorded which). The receptor comes from a woman in her forties or fifties who had been exposed to COVID-19. The DNA is TGTGCCAGCAGTTTATTTGGGACTAGCGGGGGGGCCGAGGAGACCCAGTACTTC. Its translation is CASSLFGTSGGAEETQYF.